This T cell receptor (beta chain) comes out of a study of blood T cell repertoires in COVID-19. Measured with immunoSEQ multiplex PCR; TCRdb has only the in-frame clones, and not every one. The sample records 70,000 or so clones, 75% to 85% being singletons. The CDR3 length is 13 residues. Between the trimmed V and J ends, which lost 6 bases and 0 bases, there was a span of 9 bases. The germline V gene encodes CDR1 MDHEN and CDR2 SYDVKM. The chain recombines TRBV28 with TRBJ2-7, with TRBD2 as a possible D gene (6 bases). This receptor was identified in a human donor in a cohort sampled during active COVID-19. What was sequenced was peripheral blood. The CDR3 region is CASRRGYSYEQYF. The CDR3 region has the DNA TGTGCCAGCAGACGGGGGTACTCCTACGAGCAGTACTTC.